Sequencing of this T cell receptor beta chain was carried out in a study of regulatory T cells in long-lasting Graves disease. In the study overall: Positivity for TSH receptor antibodies plus over 5 years of antithyroid drugs meant persistent Graves' disease. Study-wide points: Sampling was limited to peripheral blood rather than thyroid tissue. TCR diversity was lower in persistent than newly diagnosed Graves' disease.

This clonotype was found many times. Its antigen is not identified. From germline, CDR1 is MNHNS and CDR2 SASEGT. This CDR3 is 13 amino acids long. Trimming left V 10 bases short and J 1 base short, with 13 bases between. Time point indicated: persistent/refractory GD, antithyroid drugs over 5 years with positive TRAb. PBMC-derived RNA was used for the TCR library. The patients were drawn from one endocrinology department in Xi'an, China. To make TCR beta libraries, researchers used iRepertoire HTBI primers and Arm-PCR of CDR3 regions. TCRdb re-called the multiplex PCR reads through MiXCR, storing one row per CDR3 protein. The table lists some 420,000 distinct CDR3 sequences, less than 25% of them singletons, with around 12% in the top ten.

The starting material was peripheral blood mononuclear cells (PBMCs), obtained when the disease was refractory, from a patient treated with antithyroid drugs. V usage is TRBV6-1 and J usage is TRBJ2-5; D is perhaps TRBD2 (6 bases). This TCR derives from a female donor with Graves disease. The CDR3 coding sequence is TGTGCCATGGGGGGAGGTGTCCAAGAGACCCAGTACTTC. Translation gives CAMGGGVQETQYF.